The present T cell receptor beta chain was sequenced within a study of CXCR3-negative and CXCR3-positive naive CD8 T cells. Researchers prepared the TRB cDNA libraries using 5' RACE with UMI labels. TCRdb reprocessed the 5' RACE reads and stores each CDR3 protein as one record, lacking DNA. This sample lists 84,000 or so distinct CDR3 sequences; its ten largest clones have around 1.5%. Germline V gene data show CDR1 as SEHNR and CDR2 as FQNEAQ (reference sequence). This CDR3 is 13 amino acids long. The clonotype was recovered from a human donor in good health. Some clones in this sample may be carry-over from other donors' samples. This rearrangement joins TRBV7-9 to TRBJ2-7; the TRBD1 assignment by TCRdb is unverifiable without DNA. Sequenced input: naive CXCR3- CD8+ T cells from blood. This sample's subset: CD45RO-CCR7+CD27+CD95- naive CD8+ T cells lacking CXCR3 (TNR3-). This CDR3 is CASSLGEPYEQYF.